The source of this TCR beta chain is a study of cytomegalovirus exposure and HLA in healthy donors. Both 60 Vbeta primers and 13 Jbeta primers went into the PCR. TCRdb's copy holds only in-frame clones and misses some; the assay was immunoSEQ multiplex PCR. The sample consists of about 170,000 clones, over 75% of them appearing once. Germline CDR1 SNHLY, CDR2 FYNNEI. The CDR3 covers 15 residues. Trimming removed 6 bases from V and 0 bases from J; junction bases left unmatched: 7. This TCR was sampled from a woman between 45 and 60 years old in good health and CMV-seropositive. Input material: PBMCs. The chain has TRBV2 and TRBJ1-1, with TRBD1 identical over 7 bases. The CDR3 nucleotides read TGTGCCAGCAGCGATTCGACAGGGCTGAACACTGAAGCTTTCTTT. This sequence encodes CASSDSTGLNTEAFF. The variable domain in full, with the rest retrieved from reference TRBV2 and TRBJ1-1, is EPEVTQTPSHQVTQMGQEVILRCVPISNHLYFYWYRQILGQKVEFLVSFYNNEISEKSEIFDDQFSVERPDGSNFTLKIRSTKLEDSAMYFCASSDSTGLNTEAFFGQGTRLTVV.